The rows below give T cell receptor beta chains drawn from one sample of a study of blood T cell repertoires in COVID-19. Assay used: immunoSEQ multiplex PCR; TCRdb lists only in-frame clones, some missing. The table lists approximately 82,000 clones, approximately 78% of them singletons, with about an eighth in the top ten. The material sequenced was peripheral blood. Receptor source: a human donor in a cohort sampled during active COVID-19. Both conserved end residues are part of each CDR3. D genes are given only for firm matches. Not every row has a clone size; where given, it reads once, few, many or a size class.

v_call	clone_size	d_call	j_call	cdr3_nt	cdr3_aa
TRBV30	-	TRBD1	TRBJ1-3	TGTGCCTGGTTGCGCGGGACAGGGGACCTTTGGGGGGGAAACACCATATATTTT	CAWLRGTGDLWGGNTIYF
TRBV4-1	-	-	TRBJ1-2	TGCGCCAGCAGCCAAGGTCGAAGACAGAATAACTATGGCTACACCTTC	CASSQGRRQNNYGYTF
TRBV3-1/TRBV3-2	once	TRBD1	TRBJ2-3	TGTGCCAGCAGCCAAACAGGGGACCGCACAGATACGCAGTATTTT	CASSQTGDRTDTQYF
TRBV10-3	-	-	TRBJ1-1	TGTGCCATAAGACAGAGAAAGAACACTGAAGCTTTCTTT	CAIRQRKNTEAFF
TRBV3-1/TRBV3-2	few	-	TRBJ1-1	TGTGCCAGCAGCCAAACCCGACAGAGACTGAACACTGAAGCTTTCTTT	CASSQTRQRLNTEAFF
TRBV5-1	-	TRBD1	TRBJ1-2	TGCGCCAGCAGCCCGGGACAGGGGGCTGATGGCTACACCTTC	CASSPGQGADGYTF
TRBV12-5	once	-	TRBJ2-2	TGTGCTAGTGGTTTGGTTCAGGGTGACACCGGGGAGCTGTTTTTT	CASGLVQGDTGELFF
TRBV11-2	-	-	TRBJ2-2	TGTGCCAGCAGCTTATCCCCCTCCTACGGGGAGCTGTTTTTT	CASSLSPSYGELFF
TRBV7-6	once	-	TRBJ2-5	TGTGCCAGCAGCTTATCAGGGTTAGGAGCACAAGAGACCCAGTACTTC	CASSLSGLGAQETQYF
TRBV18	few	TRBD2	TRBJ2-1	TGTGCCAGCTCAGCACTAGCGGGGGCTTACAATGAGCAGTTCTTC	CASSALAGAYNEQFF
TRBV5-1	-	TRBD1	TRBJ1-1	TGCGCCAGCAGCTTGGGGGGACAGGGGAGGATTGTCACTGAAGCTTTCTTT	CASSLGGQGRIVTEAFF
TRBV29-1	-	-	TRBJ1-1	TGCAGTTGGGGGGGGACGAACACTGAAGCTTTCTTT	CSWGGTNTEAFF
TRBV7-8	-	TRBD1	TRBJ2-1	TGTGCCAGCCTCGACAGGGGGTACAATGAGCAGTTCTTC	CASLDRGYNEQFF
TRBV5-1	-	TRBD1	TRBJ1-1	TGCGCCAGCACCCAAGGGGGCACGGGGAACACTGAAGCTTTCTTT	CASTQGGTGNTEAFF
TRBV28	-	-	TRBJ1-2	TGTGCCAGCAGCCAGGGTAACTATGGCTACACCTTC	CASSQGNYGYTF
TRBV28	-	-	TRBJ2-7	TGTGCCAGCAGTTTATCTGGTCTCGAGGGGGATTACGAGCAGTACTTC	CASSLSGLEGDYEQYF
TRBV7-2	few	TRBD1	TRBJ1-1	TGTGCCACCGGGGGACAGCTGAACACTGAAGCTTTCTTT	CATGGQLNTEAFF
TRBV6-1	medium-sized	-	TRBJ2-7	TGTGCCAGCAGTGAACTCGGGGACTGGGAGCAGTACTTC	CASSELGDWEQYF
TRBV29-1	-	-	TRBJ2-1	TGCAGCCCTGGTAGCCGGGACACCTCCTACAATGAGCAGTTCTTC	CSPGSRDTSYNEQFF
TRBV7-2	-	-	TRBJ2-1	TGTGCCAGCAGCTTATCCCCGGGACTCCTTTCCTACAATGAGCAGTTCTTC	CASSLSPGLLSYNEQFF
TRBV4-1	-	TRBD1	TRBJ1-2	TGCGCCAGCAGCCCAGTCGGACAGGGTGAATATGGCTACACCTTC	CASSPVGQGEYGYTF
TRBV7-2	once	TRBD1	TRBJ1-6	TGTGCCAGCAGCTCCTTAAACAGGGGGTCACCCCTCCACTTT	CASSSLNRGSPLHF
TRBV4-3	-	-	TRBJ2-1	TGCGCCAGCAGCCTGACGGGTCAGCCCGAGCAGTTCTTC	CASSLTGQPEQFF
TRBV28	once	TRBD1	TRBJ1-1	TGTGCCAGCAGTTTACCCCGGACAGGGGACACTGAAGCTTTCTTT	CASSLPRTGDTEAFF
TRBV27	-	TRBD2	TRBJ2-7	TGTGCCAGCAGTCCTAGCGGGGGGCTAAGCTCCTACGAGCAGTACTTC	CASSPSGGLSSYEQYF
TRBV6-5	-	-	TRBJ1-1	TGTGCCAGCAGTCCCCGACAGCACAAGAACACTGAAGCTTTCTTT	CASSPRQHKNTEAFF
TRBV4-1	-	-	TRBJ1-3	TGCGCCAGCAGCCAAGTAGGGGTCTCTGGAAACACCATATATTTT	CASSQVGVSGNTIYF
TRBV6-6	few	-	TRBJ1-1	TGTGCCAGCACCAACTGGGGGGGGGCCACTGAAGCTTTCTTT	CASTNWGGATEAFF
TRBV19	few	-	TRBJ1-4	TGTGCCAGTAGTTCACAGCTTAATGAAAAACTGTTTTTT	CASSSQLNEKLFF
TRBV5-1	-	TRBD1	TRBJ1-2	TGCGCCAGCAGCCCCGGGACAGGGGGCGCTTATGGCTACACCTTC	CASSPGTGGAYGYTF
TRBV2	-	TRBD1	TRBJ2-7	TGTGCCAGCAGTGAAGCGCTTGGGACAGGGTCCTACGAGCAGTACTTC	CASSEALGTGSYEQYF
TRBV7-9	-	TRBD2	TRBJ2-5	TGTGCCAGCAGCTCGGGACTAGCGGGGGATAGAGAGACCCAGTACTTC	CASSSGLAGDRETQYF
TRBV2	-	-	TRBJ1-5	TGTGCCAGCAGGGGGGCAGGGTTTCAGCCCCAGCATTTT	CASRGAGFQPQHF
TRBV28	-	-	TRBJ2-7	TGTGCCAGCCACGGGTACCACGAGCAGTACTTC	CASHGYHEQYF
TRBV7-9	-	TRBD1	TRBJ1-5	TGTGCCAGCAGCTTAATAGGGGGACAGGGAAACAATCAGCCCCAGCATTTT	CASSLIGGQGNNQPQHF
TRBV7-9	-	-	TRBJ2-7	TGTGCCAGCAGCTATGAGTCCGGCGAGCAGTACTTC	CASSYESGEQYF
TRBV7-2	-	TRBD1	TRBJ2-5	TGTGCCAGCAGCCTACTCGGGACAGGCCTCCAAGAGACCCAGTACTTC	CASSLLGTGLQETQYF
TRBV19	-	-	TRBJ1-2	TGTGCCAGTAGCCAGACACGCACCGACAGCTTCTTCTATGGCTACACCTTC	CASSQTRTDSFFYGYTF
TRBV6-5	-	-	TRBJ2-5	TGTGCCACCTACAGGAGCGCCGAAGAGACCCAGTACTTC	CATYRSAEETQYF
TRBV6-2/TRBV6-3	-	TRBD1	TRBJ1-1	TGTGCCAGCAGTTCGACAGGGGTCACTGAAGCTTTCTTT	CASSSTGVTEAFF
TRBV7-2	-	-	TRBJ1-2	TGTGCCAGCAGCTTTGGGGGGGCAGGGATGACCTATGGCTACACCTTC	CASSFGGAGMTYGYTF